The present T cell receptor (beta chain) was sequenced within a study of tumor-infiltrating lymphocytes in oesophageal squamous cell carcinoma. TCRdb fed the PCR reads into MiXCR, producing one record per CDR3 protein. The sample contains approximately 9,700 distinct CDR3 sequences, about 61% of which appear only once. This clonotype showed up just a few times. The CDR3 sequence is 15 residues long. The germline V gene encodes CDR1 MDHEN and CDR2 SYDVKM. V lost 5 bases and J lost 6; bases outside the gene matches: 11. The sample taken for sequencing was esophageal tumor tissue. The chain recombines TRBV28 with TRBJ2-7, with 9 bases identical to TRBD1. The source of this sequence is a male donor with esophageal squamous cell carcinoma. CDR3 sequence: CASSPYPGQGVEQYF. CDR3 coding DNA: TGTGCCAGCAGTCCATACCCGGGACAGGGTGTCGAGCAGTACTTC.